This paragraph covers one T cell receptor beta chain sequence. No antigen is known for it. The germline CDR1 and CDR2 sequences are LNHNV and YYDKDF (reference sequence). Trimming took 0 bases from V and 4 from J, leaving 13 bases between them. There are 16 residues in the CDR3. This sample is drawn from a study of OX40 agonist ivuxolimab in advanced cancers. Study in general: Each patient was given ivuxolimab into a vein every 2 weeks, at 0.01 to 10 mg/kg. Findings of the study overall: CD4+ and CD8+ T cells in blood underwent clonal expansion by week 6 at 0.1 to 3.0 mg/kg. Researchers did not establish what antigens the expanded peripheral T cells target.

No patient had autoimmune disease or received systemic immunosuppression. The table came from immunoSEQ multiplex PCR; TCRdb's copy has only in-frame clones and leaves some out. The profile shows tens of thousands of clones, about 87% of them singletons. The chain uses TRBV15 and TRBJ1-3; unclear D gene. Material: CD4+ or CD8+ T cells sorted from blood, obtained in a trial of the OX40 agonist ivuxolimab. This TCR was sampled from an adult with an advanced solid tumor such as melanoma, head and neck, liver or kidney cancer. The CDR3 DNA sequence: TGTGCCACCAGCAGAGATCTCGGAGCAGACGGAAACACCATATATTTT. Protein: CATSRDLGADGNTIYF. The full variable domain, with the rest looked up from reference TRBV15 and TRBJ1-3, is DAMVIQNPRYQVTQFGKPVTLSCSQTLNHNVMYWYQQKSSQAPKLLFHYYDKDFNNEADTPDNFQSRRPNTSFCFLDIRSPGLGDTAMYLCATSRDLGADGNTIYFGEGSWLTVV.